Presented here are 22 T cell receptor beta chains from one specimen sequenced in a study of T cells expressing NK-cell markers. TCRdb re-called the 5' RACE reads, yielding one record per CDR3 amino acid sequence without DNA. Its table records 550,000 to 600,000 distinct CDR3 sequences. The sequenced material came from blood T cells: a sorted CD56 or NKG2C T cell subset, CD4+ or CD8+ T cells, or bulk PBMC T cells (not recorded which). These receptors all stem from a man between 18 and 29 years old in good health.

The CDR3 loop reads CASSQERYGTTQYF. The chain carries TRBV4-3 and TRBJ2-3; with no DNA, the TCRdb D assignment of TRBD1 cannot be verified. The V gene's germline CDR1 is LGHNA and CDR2 YSLEER. The CDR3 covers 14 residues.

The rearrangement links TRBV6-5 to TRBJ2-2; TCRdb returns TRBD1, unconfirmable since there is no DNA. The germline gives CDR1 MNHEY, CDR2 SVGAGI. The CDR3 spans 18 residues. CDR3 sequence: CASSYSRTGTSNTGELFF.

The V and J genes are TRBV7-2 and TRBJ2-5; the TCRdb call, TRBD2, lacks DNA for checking. The CDR3 length is 15 residues. Germline V gives CDR1 SGHTA, CDR2 FQGNSA. CDR3 amino acids: CASSSGLAGRGTQYF.

The chain links TRBV20-1 to TRBJ2-3; TCRdb's assignment of TRBD2 cannot be checked, as there is no DNA. From germline, CDR1 is DFQATT and CDR2 SNEGSKA (reference sequence). The CDR3 totals 14 residues. The CDR3 spells CSARGGRWSDTQYF.

J is TRBJ1-5 and V is TRBV5-5; TCRdb's D call, TRBD1, is unchecked because there is no DNA. Germline lookup yields CDR1 SGHKS and CDR2 YYEKEE (reference sequence). CDR3 size: 13 residues. CDR3 amino acids: CASSPGLVQPQHF. Using reference TRBV5-5 and TRBJ1-5 for the parts outside the CDR3, the full variable domain is DAGVTQSPTHLIKTRGQQVTLRCSPISGHKSVSWYQQVLGQGPQFIFQYYEKEERGRGNFPDRFSARQFPNYSSELNVNALLLGDSALYLCASSPGLVQPQHFGDGTRLSIL.

The chain uses TRBV2 and TRBJ2-1; TCRdb names TRBD2, which stays unverified in the absence of DNA. Germline V gene sequence: CDR1 SNHLY, CDR2 FYNNEI. The CDR3 covers 16 residues. The CDR3 is CASRSEIAGVQDEQFF.

The chain joins TRBV15 to TRBJ2-7; TCRdb gives TRBD2 as the D gene, but with no DNA this cannot be confirmed. The CDR3 loop spans 13 amino acids. In germline, CDR1 is LNHNV, CDR2 YYDKDF (reference sequence). Here the CDR3 reads CATSGSGSYEQYF.

The chain couples TRBV7-7 to TRBJ2-1. Germline V gene sequence: CDR1 SSHAT, CDR2 FNYEAQ (reference sequence). The CDR3 covers 13 residues. The CDR3 loop reads CASSLAVEDEQFF. The whole variable domain, remainder taken from reference TRBV7-7 and TRBJ2-1, is GAGVSQSPRYKVTKRGQDVTLRCDPISSHATLYWYQQALGQGPEFLTYFNYEAQPDKSGLPSDRFSAERPEGSISTLTIQRTEQRDSAMYRCASSLAVEDEQFFGPGTRLTVL.

The V call is TRBV7-6, the J call TRBJ2-1. The CDR3 consists of 14 residues. The germline CDR1 and CDR2 sequences are SGHVS and FNYEAQ. The CDR3: CASSLAETYNEQFF. Filled out from reference TRBV7-6 and TRBJ2-1, the complete variable domain reads GAGVSQSPRYKVTKRGQDVALRCDPISGHVSLYWYRQALGQGPEFLTYFNYEAQQDKSGLPNDRFSAERPEGSISTLTIQRTEQRDSAMYRCASSLAETYNEQFFGPGTRLTVL.

This sequence joins TRBV27 and TRBJ2-3; no DNA is available, so the TRBD1 call from TCRdb remains unchecked. CDR1 MNHEY and CDR2 SMNVEV come from the germline V gene (reference sequence). The CDR3 consists of 16 residues. CDR3 protein: CASSLLPPVPTDTQYF.

The J gene is TRBJ1-2, the V gene TRBV14. This CDR3 has 15 residues. Per the germline V gene, CDR1 is SGHDN and CDR2 is FVKESK. The CDR3: CASSQRPTIIYGYTF.

The V call is TRBV6-2 or TRBV6-3, the J call TRBJ2-7; checking the TCRdb D call of TRBD1 is not possible without DNA. The CDR3 extends over 13 amino acids. Germline values: CDR1 MNHEY, CDR2 SVGEGT. Here the CDR3 reads CASSPLDFYEQYF.

The chain couples TRBV20-1 to TRBJ2-5; absent DNA, TCRdb's TRBD1 call cannot be checked. Germline CDR1 and CDR2: DFQATT and SNEGSKA (reference sequence). CDR3 size: 13 residues. CDR3 loop: CSLIKTGTETQYF.

The rearrangement links TRBV29-1 to TRBJ2-5; the TCRdb D gene call, TRBD2, has no DNA to confirm it. CDR1 SQVTM and CDR2 ANQGSEA come from the germline V gene. The CDR3 sequence is 14 residues long. CDR3 residues: CSARIGTSKETQYF.

The J gene is TRBJ2-7, the V gene TRBV29-1; the D gene TCRdb calls, TRBD1, cannot be checked with no DNA. The CDR3 covers 15 residues. Looked up from germline, CDR1 is SQVTM and CDR2 is ANQGSEA. The CDR3 sequence is CSAWTGTGDNYEQYF.

The chain links TRBV27 to TRBJ1-5. The length of the CDR3 is 14 residues. Germline V gives CDR1 MNHEY, CDR2 SMNVEV (reference sequence). CDR3 in amino acids: CASSKMESNQPQHF.

The chain links TRBV11-1 to TRBJ2-1; the TCRdb call, TRBD2, lacks DNA for checking. The CDR3 runs to 16 residues. Germline CDR1 reads SGHAT; CDR2 reads FQDESV (reference sequence). CDR3 region: CASSYAGTVTYNEQFF. Using reference TRBV11-1 and TRBJ2-1 for the parts outside the CDR3, the full variable domain is EAEVAQSPRYKITEKSQAVAFWCDPISGHATLYWYRQILGQGPELLVQFQDESVVDDSQLPKDRFSAERLKGVDSTLKIQPAELGDSAMYLCASSYAGTVTYNEQFFGPGTRLTVL.

The chain's CDR3 is CATSRISLAGGWNEQFF. The chain couples TRBV15 to TRBJ2-1; without DNA, the TCRdb call of TRBD2 cannot be checked. CDR3 length: 17 residues. Germline V gene data show CDR1 as LNHNV and CDR2 as YYDKDF (reference sequence).

J is TRBJ1-4 and V is TRBV6-5. Per the germline V gene, CDR1 is MNHEY and CDR2 is SVGAGI. The length of the CDR3 is 13 residues. The CDR3 spells CASSLTYNEKLFF.

The chain employs TRBV2 and TRBJ2-1. Germline assignment: CDR1 SNHLY and CDR2 FYNNEI. CDR3 length: 12 residues. The CDR3 sequence: CASSVAEVEQFF.

The chain combines TRBV7-9 with TRBJ1-2; the TCRdb call, TRBD1, lacks DNA for checking. Germline CDR1 and CDR2: SEHNR and FQNEAQ (reference sequence). The CDR3 consists of 14 residues. The chain's CDR3 is CASSLHSPADGYTF.

The V gene is TRBV4-3, the J gene TRBJ2-1; absent DNA, TCRdb's TRBD2 call cannot be checked. The CDR3 runs 15 residues. Germline lookup yields CDR1 LGHNA and CDR2 YSLEER. CDR3 region: CASSQVAGVYNEQFF.